Listed below are T cell receptor beta chains from one sample, sequenced in a study of cytomegalovirus exposure and HLA in healthy donors. Clones were sequenced by immunoSEQ multiplex PCR, and TCRdb holds only the in-frame ones, with some missing. The data contain approximately 170,000 clones, 73% of them singletons. Source material: PBMCs. The receptors here all came from a woman aged 18-35 years in good health and CMV-seropositive. Both conserved end residues are trimmed from each CDR3. D genes are given only for firm matches.

TRBV6-6,TRBJ2-5,NA,ASSYESARGTQY
TRBV5-1,TRBJ2-7,TRBD2,ASSYLAGGPPYEQY
TRBV5-5,TRBJ2-1,TRBD2,ASSLRVLTSGGADEQF
TRBV7-6,TRBJ2-7,TRBD1,ASSPRQGPTSTDYEQY
TRBV5-5,TRBJ2-5,TRBD1,ASSYSDRDGETQY
TRBV2,TRBJ2-7,TRBD1,ASTVGTVYEQY
TRBV2,TRBJ1-4,NA,ASIERLGANEKLF
TRBV4-1,TRBJ2-1,TRBD2,ASSQGGLAGGSYNEQF
TRBV2,TRBJ1-6,NA,ASSLNLLSSYNSPLH
TRBV7-2,TRBJ1-4,TRBD1,ASSFLTGGSPGEKLF
TRBV30,NA,NA,AWSVTRASYEQY
TRBV4-1,TRBJ2-6,NA,ASSQARGSGANVLT
TRBV6-1,TRBJ2-2,TRBD2,ASSGVAGAATGELF
TRBV10-3,TRBJ2-7,TRBD1,ASNPVSGQGTDEQY
TRBV7-9,TRBJ1-5,TRBD1,SSSSSGTGDQPQH
TRBV4-3,TRBJ2-7,NA,ASSQEWGGAYEQY
TRBV2,TRBJ1-1,TRBD1,ACQTGGTEAF
TRBV4-3,TRBJ1-2,NA,ASSQDFDRSYGYT
TRBV30,TRBJ2-1,TRBD2,AWSVLSGGAYEQF
TRBV27,TRBJ1-4,TRBD1,ASSLSGQGILF
TRBV4-2,TRBJ2-3,TRBD2,ASSREFSGGTDTQY
TRBV7-8,TRBJ1-2,NA,ASSSPFKEANYGYT
TRBV4-1,TRBJ2-3,NA,ASSPGTSSTDTQY
TRBV5-4,TRBJ2-7,TRBD1,ASSRDRGPYEQY
TRBV4-2,TRBJ1-5,NA,ASSTGLNQPQH
TRBV15,TRBJ1-1,NA,ATSRDLRVTEAF
TRBV6-4,TRBJ2-2,NA,ASSAGNTGELF
TRBV19,TRBJ1-2,TRBD1,ASSIGGGQADYGYT
TRBV5-6,TRBJ1-2,NA,ASSLDRVSNGYT
TRBV5-5,TRBJ2-5,TRBD1,ASSLARGRETQY
TRBV6-6,TRBJ2-7,NA,ASSYTAGSYEQY
TRBV7-9,TRBJ1-2,NA,ASSVDRYGYT
TRBV6-5,TRBJ2-2,TRBD1,ASSRDRGYTGELF
TRBV7-9,TRBJ1-1,NA,ASSPSGDTEAF
TRBV6-5,TRBJ2-1,TRBD2,ASSPAGPDNEQF
TRBV4-3,TRBJ2-7,NA,ASSQDKEGQREQY
TRBV4-1,TRBJ2-5,NA,ASSQVQDMRGQETQY
TRBV25-1,TRBJ2-7,NA,ASGTYEQY
TRBV6-1,TRBJ1-4,NA,ASSEEVARGRGEKLF
TRBV6-1,TRBJ1-5,NA,ASESKQSLNQPQH
TRBV6-5,TRBJ2-7,NA,ASRPYGGLREQY
TRBV5-6,TRBJ1-1,NA,ASSDGRGNTEAF
TRBV4-3,TRBJ2-2,TRBD2,ASSPYPGGAGGDGELF
TRBV2,TRBJ2-5,NA,ASNRDYTTQETQY
TRBV28,TRBJ1-2,NA,ASSSPGHYGYT
TRBV7-2,TRBJ1-2,NA,ASSLGLGAHGYT
TRBV5-1,TRBJ1-1,NA,ASSPTGRTEAF
TRBV4-3,TRBJ2-3,TRBD2,ASSQGASGGRTDTQY
TRBV5-1,TRBJ2-2,TRBD1,ASSLAWTGTGELF